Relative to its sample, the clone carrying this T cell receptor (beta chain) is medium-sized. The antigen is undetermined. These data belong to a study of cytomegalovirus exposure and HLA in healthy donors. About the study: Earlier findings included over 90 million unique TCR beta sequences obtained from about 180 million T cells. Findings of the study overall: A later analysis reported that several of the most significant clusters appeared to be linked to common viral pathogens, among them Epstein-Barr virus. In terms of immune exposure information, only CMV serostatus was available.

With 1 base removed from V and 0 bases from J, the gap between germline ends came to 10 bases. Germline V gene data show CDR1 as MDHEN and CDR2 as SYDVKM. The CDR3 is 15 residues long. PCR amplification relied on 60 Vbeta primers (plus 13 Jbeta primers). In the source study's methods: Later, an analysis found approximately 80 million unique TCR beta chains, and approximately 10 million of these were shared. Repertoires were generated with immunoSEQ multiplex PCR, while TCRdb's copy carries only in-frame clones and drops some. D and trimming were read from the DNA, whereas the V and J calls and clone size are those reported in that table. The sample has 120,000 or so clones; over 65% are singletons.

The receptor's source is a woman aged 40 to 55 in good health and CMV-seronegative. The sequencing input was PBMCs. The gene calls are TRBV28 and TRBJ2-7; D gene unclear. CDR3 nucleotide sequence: TGTGCCAGCAGTTTATCGGATAGCCCCTCCTACGAGCAGTACTTC. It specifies CASSLSDSPSYEQYF.